This T cell receptor (beta chain) was profiled in a study of blood T cell repertoires in COVID-19. About the study: Material from acute and convalescent COVID-19 was sourced from the United States, Italy and Spain. PBMCs, B-cell-depleted T cells, or T cells were the source of the cDNA or gDNA that made up the material.

In the original analysis: The authors estimated nucleated cell counts from reference gene primer amplification. The method was immunoSEQ multiplex PCR; TCRdb's version includes in-frame clones alone and lacks a portion of them. Clone size and the V and J calls come from that table; the DNA yielded D and trimming. The data hold over 300,000 clones, with around 85% observed a single time. The germline CDR1 and CDR2 sequences are SGDLS and YYNGEE. The CDR3 has 16 residues. The V end was cut by 0 bases, the J end by 11 bases, with 22 bases between. This TCR derives from a human donor in a cohort sampled during active COVID-19. The sequenced material came from peripheral blood. The chain combines TRBV9 with TRBJ2-3; D might be TRBD2 (6 bases). This CDR3 is CASSVVAGGGPPGQYF. The DNA of the CDR3 is TGTGCCAGCAGCGTAGTGGCCGGGGGTGGCCCCCCGGGGCAGTATTTT.